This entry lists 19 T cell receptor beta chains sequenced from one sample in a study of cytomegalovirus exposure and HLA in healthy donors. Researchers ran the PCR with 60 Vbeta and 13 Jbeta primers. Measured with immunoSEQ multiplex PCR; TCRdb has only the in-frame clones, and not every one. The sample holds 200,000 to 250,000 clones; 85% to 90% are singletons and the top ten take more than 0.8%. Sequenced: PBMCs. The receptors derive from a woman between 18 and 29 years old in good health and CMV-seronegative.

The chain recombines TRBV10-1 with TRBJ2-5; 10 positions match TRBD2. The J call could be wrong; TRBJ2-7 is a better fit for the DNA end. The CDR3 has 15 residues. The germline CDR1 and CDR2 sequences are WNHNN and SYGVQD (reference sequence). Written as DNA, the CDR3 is TGCGCCAGCAGTGGAAGCGGGGGGGGGATCTACGAGCAGTACTTC. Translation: CASSGSGGGIYEQYF.

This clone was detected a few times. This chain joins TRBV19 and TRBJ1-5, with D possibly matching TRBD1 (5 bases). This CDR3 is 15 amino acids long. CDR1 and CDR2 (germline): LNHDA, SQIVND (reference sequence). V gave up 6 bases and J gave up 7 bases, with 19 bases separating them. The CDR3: CASSPRAGQGQPQHF. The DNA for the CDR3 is TGTGCCAGTAGCCCCAGGGCGGGGCAAGGACAGCCCCAGCATTTT.

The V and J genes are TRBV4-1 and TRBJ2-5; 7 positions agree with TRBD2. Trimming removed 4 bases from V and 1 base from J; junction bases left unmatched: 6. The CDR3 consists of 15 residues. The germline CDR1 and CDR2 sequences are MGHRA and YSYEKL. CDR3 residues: CASSPLGGGQETQYF. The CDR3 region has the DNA TGCGCCAGCAGCCCCCTTGGGGGGGGCCAAGAGACCCAGTACTTC.

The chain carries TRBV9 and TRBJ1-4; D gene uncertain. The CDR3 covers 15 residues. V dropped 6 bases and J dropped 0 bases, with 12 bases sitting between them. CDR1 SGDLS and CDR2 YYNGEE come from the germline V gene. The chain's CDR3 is CASTRLAATNEKLFF. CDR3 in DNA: TGTGCCAGCACTCGGTTAGCCGCAACTAATGAAAAACTGTTTTTT.

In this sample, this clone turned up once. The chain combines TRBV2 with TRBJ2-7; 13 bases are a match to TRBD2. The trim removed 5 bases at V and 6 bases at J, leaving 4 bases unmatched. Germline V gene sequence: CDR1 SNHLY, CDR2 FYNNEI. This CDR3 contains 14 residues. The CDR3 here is CASSTSGRVVEQYF. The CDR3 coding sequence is TGTGCCAGCAGTACTAGCGGGAGGGTGGTCGAGCAGTACTTC.

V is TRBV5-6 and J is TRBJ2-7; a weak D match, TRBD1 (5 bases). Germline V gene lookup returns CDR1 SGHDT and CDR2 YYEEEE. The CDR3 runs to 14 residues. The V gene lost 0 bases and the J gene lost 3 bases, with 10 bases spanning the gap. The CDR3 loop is CASSLGQSIYEQYF. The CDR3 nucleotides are TGTGCCAGCAGCTTGGGACAGAGTATCTACGAGCAGTACTTC.

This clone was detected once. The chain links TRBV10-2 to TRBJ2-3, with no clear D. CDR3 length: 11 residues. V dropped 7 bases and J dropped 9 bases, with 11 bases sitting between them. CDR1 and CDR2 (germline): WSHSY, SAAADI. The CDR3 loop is CASKDLETQYF. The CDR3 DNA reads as TGCGCCAGCAAAGACTTGGAGACGCAGTATTTT.

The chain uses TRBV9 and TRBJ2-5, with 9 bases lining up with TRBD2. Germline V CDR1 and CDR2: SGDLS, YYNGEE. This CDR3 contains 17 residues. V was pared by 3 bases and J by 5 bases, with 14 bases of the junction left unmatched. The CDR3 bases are TGTGCCAGCAGCGCCCGCTTAGGGGGACTAGCTGGCGAGACCCAGTACTTC. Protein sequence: CASSARLGGLAGETQYF.

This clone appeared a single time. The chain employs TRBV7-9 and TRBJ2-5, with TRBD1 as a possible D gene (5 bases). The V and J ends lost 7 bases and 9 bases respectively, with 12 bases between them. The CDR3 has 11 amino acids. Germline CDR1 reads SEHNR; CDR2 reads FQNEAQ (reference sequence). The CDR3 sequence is CASNSMGPQYF. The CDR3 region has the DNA TGTGCCAGCAACTCCATGGGGCCCCAGTACTTC. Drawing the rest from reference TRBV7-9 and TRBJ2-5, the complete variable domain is DTGVSQNPRHKITKRGQNVTFRCDPISEHNRLYWYRQTLGQGPEFLTYFQNEAQLEKSRLLSDRFSAERPKGSFSTLEIQRTEQGDSAMYLCASNSMGPQYFGPGTRLLVL.

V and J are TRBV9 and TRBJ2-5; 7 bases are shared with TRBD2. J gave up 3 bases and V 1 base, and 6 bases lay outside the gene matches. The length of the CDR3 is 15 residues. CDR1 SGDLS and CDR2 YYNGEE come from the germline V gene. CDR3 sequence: CASSVLGRVEETQYF. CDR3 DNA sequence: TGTGCCAGCAGCGTATTAGGGAGGGTTGAAGAGACCCAGTACTTC.

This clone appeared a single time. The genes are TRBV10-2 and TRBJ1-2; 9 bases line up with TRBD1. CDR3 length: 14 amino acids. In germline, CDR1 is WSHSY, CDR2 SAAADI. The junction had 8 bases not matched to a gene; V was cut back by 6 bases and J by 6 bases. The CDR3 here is CASSQGQGRNGYTF. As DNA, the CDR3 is TGCGCCAGCAGCCAGGGACAGGGAAGGAATGGCTACACCTTC.

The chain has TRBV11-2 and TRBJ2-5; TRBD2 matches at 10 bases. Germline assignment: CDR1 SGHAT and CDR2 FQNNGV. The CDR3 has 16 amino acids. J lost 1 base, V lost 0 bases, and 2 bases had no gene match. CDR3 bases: TGTGCCAGCAGCTTAGATCGACTAGCGGGCCAAGAGACCCAGTACTTC. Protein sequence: CASSLDRLAGQETQYF.

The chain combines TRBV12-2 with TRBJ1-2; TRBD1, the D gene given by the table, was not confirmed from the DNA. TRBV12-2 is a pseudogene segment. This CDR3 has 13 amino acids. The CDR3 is CAIFQGGTYGYTF. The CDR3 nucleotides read TGTGCAATTTTCCAGGGGGGTACTTATGGCTACACCTTC.

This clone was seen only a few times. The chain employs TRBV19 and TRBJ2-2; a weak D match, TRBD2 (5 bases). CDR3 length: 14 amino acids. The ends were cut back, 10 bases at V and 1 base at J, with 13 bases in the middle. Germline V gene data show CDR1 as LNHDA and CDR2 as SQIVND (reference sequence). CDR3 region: CATLGEMNTGELFF. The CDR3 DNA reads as TGTGCCACTCTCGGGGAGATGAACACCGGGGAGCTGTTTTTT.

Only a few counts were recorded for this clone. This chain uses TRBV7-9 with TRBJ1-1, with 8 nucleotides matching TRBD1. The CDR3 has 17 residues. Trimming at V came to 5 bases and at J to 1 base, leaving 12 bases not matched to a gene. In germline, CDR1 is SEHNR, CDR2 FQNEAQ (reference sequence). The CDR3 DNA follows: TGTGCCAGCAGCGCCTCCCCCGGACAGGGAAGGAACACTGAAGCTTTCTTT. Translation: CASSASPGQGRNTEAFF.

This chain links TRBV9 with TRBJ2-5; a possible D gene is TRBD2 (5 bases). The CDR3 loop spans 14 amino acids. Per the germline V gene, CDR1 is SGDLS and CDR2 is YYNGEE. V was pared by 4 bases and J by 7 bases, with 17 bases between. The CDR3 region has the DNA TGTGCCAGCAGCTTAGACCCTAGCTCCCGGACCCAGTACTTC. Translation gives CASSLDPSSRTQYF. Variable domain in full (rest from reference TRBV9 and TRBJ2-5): DSGVTQTPKHLITATGQRVTLRCSPRSGDLSVYWYQQSLDQGLQFLIQYYNGEERAKGNILERFSAQQFPDLHSELNLSSLELGDSALYFCASSLDPSSRTQYFGPGTRLLVL.

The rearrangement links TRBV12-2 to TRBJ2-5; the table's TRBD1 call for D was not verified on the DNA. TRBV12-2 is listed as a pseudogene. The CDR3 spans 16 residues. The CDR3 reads CASRLAGTGCRETQYF. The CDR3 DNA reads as TGTGCAAGTCGCTTAGCTGGGACAGGGTGTCGAGAGACCCAGTACTTC.

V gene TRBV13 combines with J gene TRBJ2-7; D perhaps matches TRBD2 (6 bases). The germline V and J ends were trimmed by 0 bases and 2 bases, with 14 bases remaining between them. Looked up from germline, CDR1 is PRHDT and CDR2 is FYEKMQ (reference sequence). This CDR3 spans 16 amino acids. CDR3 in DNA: TGTGCCAGCAGCTTAGGCCTAAGGACTACCCCCTACGAGCAGTACTTC. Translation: CASSLGLRTTPYEQYF.

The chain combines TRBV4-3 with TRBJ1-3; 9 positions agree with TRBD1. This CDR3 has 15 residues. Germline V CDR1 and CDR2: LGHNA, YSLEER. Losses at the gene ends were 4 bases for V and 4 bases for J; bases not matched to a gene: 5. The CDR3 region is CASSRGQGRGNTIYF. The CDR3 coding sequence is TGCGCCAGCAGCCGGGGACAGGGCAGAGGAAACACCATATATTTT.